Here is one TCR beta chain with its context. In the authors' methods: Nucleated cell counts were estimated from reference gene primer amplification. TCRdb's copy holds only in-frame clones and misses some; the assay was immunoSEQ multiplex PCR. Clone size and V and J calls were adopted from that table, with D and trimming inferred from the DNA. This table has roughly 150,000 clones, around 91% appearing once. The entry originates in a study of blood T cell repertoires in COVID-19. At the level of the study: COVID-19 samples from acute and convalescent phases originated in the United States, Italy and Spain. PBMCs, B-cell-depleted T cells, or T cells were the source of the cDNA or gDNA that made up the material.

Germline loops: CDR1 KGHSH, CDR2 LQKENI. The CDR3 spans 14 residues. The germline V and J ends were trimmed by 2 bases and 7 bases, with 12 bases remaining between them. Sequencing was performed on peripheral blood. The genes are TRBV18 and TRBJ1-5, with a tentative D call TRBD1 (6 bases). The receptor was isolated from a woman aged 40 to 55 with acute or convalescent COVID-19. CDR3: CASSPGGAGQPQHF. The CDR3 DNA is TGTGCCAGCTCACCAGGGGGCGCCGGACAGCCCCAGCATTTT.